This TCR beta chain was sequenced during a study of T cell changes during pregnancy in multiple sclerosis. The V gene's germline CDR1 is SGHRS and CDR2 YFSETQ. The CDR3 extends over 15 amino acids. Trimming cost V 3 bases and J 2 bases; bases outside gene matches: 3. Assay: immunoSEQ multiplex PCR; the TCRdb copy retains only in-frame clones and omits some. The table has about 68,000 clones, 90% seen once. V and J are TRBV5-1 and TRBJ2-7, with 12 bases matching TRBD2. The TCR sequence derives from a female donor with multiple sclerosis, enrolled in a pregnancy study. The input for sequencing was peripheral blood, taken in the third trimester of pregnancy. The CDR3 bases are TGCGCCAGCAGCTGGACTAGCGGGATACCCTACGAGCAGTACTTC. It translates to CASSWTSGIPYEQYF.